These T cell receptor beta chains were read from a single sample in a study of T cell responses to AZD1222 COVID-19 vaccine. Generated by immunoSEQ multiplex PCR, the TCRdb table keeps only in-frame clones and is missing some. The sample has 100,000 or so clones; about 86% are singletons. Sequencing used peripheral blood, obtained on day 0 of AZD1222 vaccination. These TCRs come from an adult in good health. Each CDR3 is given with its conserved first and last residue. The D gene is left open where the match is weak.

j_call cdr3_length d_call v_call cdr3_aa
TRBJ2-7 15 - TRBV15 CATSRVRAGSYEQYF
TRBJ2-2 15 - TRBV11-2 CASSPPGRNTGELFF
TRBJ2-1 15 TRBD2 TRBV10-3 CAISESGLAVDEQFF
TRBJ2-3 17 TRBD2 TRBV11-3 CASSSGLAGSVGDTQYF
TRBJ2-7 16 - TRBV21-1 CASSPLGGFSSYEQYF
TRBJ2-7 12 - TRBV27 CHLYGGNNEQYF
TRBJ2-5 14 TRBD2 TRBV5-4 CASSFEGGFETQYF
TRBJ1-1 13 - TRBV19 CASSIVGVGEAFF
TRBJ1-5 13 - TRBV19 CASSNGLSQPQHF
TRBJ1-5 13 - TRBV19 CASSIDRERPQHF
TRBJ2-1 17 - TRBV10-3 CAISESLLRTSYNEQFF
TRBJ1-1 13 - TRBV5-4 CASSLGRGDEAFF
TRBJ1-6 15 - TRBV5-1 CASSLEAGQDSPLHF
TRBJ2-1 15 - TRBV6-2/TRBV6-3 CASSYMQGAYNEQFF
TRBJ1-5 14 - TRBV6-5 CASSYLGTDQPQHF
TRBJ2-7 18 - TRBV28 CASSLALGLTGESYEQYF